Listed below are T cell receptor beta chains from one sample, sequenced in a study of shared clonotypes between healthy human individuals. Only in-frame clones appear in the TCRdb table, and some are missing; sequencing was by immunoSEQ multiplex PCR. The sample lists about 2 million clones; roughly 94% were seen once. Sequenced: naive CD8+ T cells sorted from blood. The receptors shown here come from a man aged 18 to 29 in good health. Each CDR3 is given with its conserved first and last residue.

j_call	v_call	cdr3_aa
TRBJ2-5	TRBV13	CASSPRWRETQYF
TRBJ2-1	TRBV11-2	CASSLGGVSYNEQFF
TRBJ2-1	TRBV27	CASSKSGGPNEQFF
TRBJ2-5	TRBV7-8	CASSLITGEETQYF
TRBJ2-1	TRBV10-2	CASNEAGLYNEQFF
TRBJ1-4	TRBV6-6	CASTYRVPGDEKLFF
TRBJ2-2	TRBV27	CASSLQGRTGELFF
TRBJ2-1	TRBV4-1	CASSQFDEQFF
TRBJ2-1	TRBV30	CAWSLGAGSYNEQFF
TRBJ2-6	TRBV23-1	CASSPPDRGCFSGANVLTF
TRBJ2-7	TRBV5-6	CASSLTGTIYEQYF
TRBJ1-4	TRBV27	CASSLDLEGEKLFF
TRBJ2-7	TRBV19	CASSLPGLGVYEQYF
TRBJ1-4	TRBV5-4	CASSTGGAYEKLFF
TRBJ2-1	TRBV11-2	CASSIGTGVDNEQFF
TRBJ1-1	TRBV9	CASSVGQGMVGAFF
TRBJ2-7	TRBV9	CASSVGGDEQYF
TRBJ2-1	TRBV19	CASSIHLGYNEQFF
TRBJ2-7	TRBV6-5	CASSYSEGIYEQYF
TRBJ2-7	TRBV7-9	CASEAAGEISYEQYF
TRBJ2-7	TRBV5-3	CARSLSGVDYEQYF
TRBJ2-1	TRBV5-6	CASSPLDRWENEQFF
TRBJ2-7	TRBV6-6	CASSTVGDPSYEQYF
TRBJ2-5	TRBV9	CASSGGRGSETQYF
TRBJ2-7	TRBV13	CASSLAGQGLTYEQYF
TRBJ2-6	TRBV18	CASSPSDGSGANVLTF